This T cell receptor beta chain came from a study of cytomegalovirus exposure and HLA in healthy donors. CDR1 is MNHNS, CDR2 SASEGT, per germline. V was clipped by 0 bases and J by 1 base; unmatched bases: 9. This CDR3 comprises 20 residues. PCR employed 60 Vbeta and 13 Jbeta primers. This table comes from immunoSEQ multiplex PCR, and its TCRdb copy is limited to in-frame clones, with some not included. This table has about 160,000 clones, around 80% appearing once. Input material: PBMCs. This clonotype was obtained from a female donor in good health and CMV-seronegative. This chain links TRBV6-1 with TRBJ2-4; 13 bases fit TRBD2. The CDR3 nucleotides are TGTGCCAGCAGTGAAGCGCCGAGGACTAGCGGGAGCCGGGCCAAAAACATTCAGTACTTC. This encodes CASSEAPRTSGSRAKNIQYF.